The 27 T cell receptor beta chains given below trace back to one sample, sequenced in a study of T-cell memory formation after mild COVID-19. TCRdb redid the calling of the 5' RACE reads with MiXCR, one entry per CDR3 protein. Here the sample spans 210,000 or so distinct CDR3 sequences, approximately 10% being singletons. Sequencing used PBMCs or a T cell subset sorted from them (not recorded which). The receptors were sampled from a man younger than 35 who had mild COVID-19 (a few samples of this study predate the infection). Cell type and time point are not known.

For this clonotype: One end of the junction fails to match germline, which may point to a read error. V and J are TRBV7-9 and TRBJ1-2; D may be TRBD1 (5 bases). This CDR3 is 14 amino acids long. Germline loops: CDR1 SEHNR, CDR2 FQNEAQ (reference sequence). CDR3 residues: CASSLAGLNYGYTF. The CDR3, as DNA: TGTGCCAGCAGCCTAGCGGGGCTAAACTATGGCTACACCTTC.

This clonotype was detected a few times. The rearrangement links TRBV5-1 to TRBJ2-7, with TRBD1 identical over 9 bases. Germline CDR1 and CDR2: SGHRS and YFSETQ. The trim removed 3 bases at V and 0 bases at J, leaving 7 bases unmatched. The length of the CDR3 is 16 residues. The DNA for the CDR3 is TGCGCCAGCAGCTATACCGGGACAGGGATCTCCTACGAGCAGTACTTC. This encodes CASSYTGTGISYEQYF.

This clonotype turned up a few times. The chain links TRBV10-3 to TRBJ1-2, with 9 positions matching TRBD1. The ends lost 2 bases at V and 8 bases at J; junction bases unmatched: 9. CDR1 is ENHRY, CDR2 SYGVKD, per germline. CDR3 length: 15 residues. The DNA for the CDR3 is TGTGCCATCAGTGAGCCCTATCGGGACAGGGTCGGCTACACCTTC. The encoded protein is CAISEPYRDRVGYTF.

This clonotype appeared many times. The chain uses TRBV7-2 and TRBJ1-2; TRBD1 might be the D (6 bases). Between the trimmed V and J ends, which lost 2 bases and 0 bases, there was a span of 16 bases. Germline V gene data show CDR1 as SGHTA and CDR2 as FQGNSA. The CDR3 runs to 17 residues. In nucleotides, the CDR3 is TGTGCCAGCAGCTTACGTATCCGACAGGCGACTAACTATGGCTACACCTTC. Amino acid sequence: CASSLRIRQATNYGYTF.

This clonotype appeared a few times. The chain combines TRBV7-9 with TRBJ1-4; no definite D call. Germline values: CDR1 SEHNR, CDR2 FQNEAQ (reference sequence). The CDR3 totals 13 residues. With 1 base removed from V and 8 bases from J, the gap between germline ends came to 8 bases. CDR3 coding DNA: TGTGCCAGCAGCTTAGGGAACGGAGAAAAACTGTTTTTT. It specifies CASSLGNGEKLFF.

This clonotype has more than one count but fewer than ten. The chain couples TRBV6-1 to TRBJ1-4; D gene uncertain. The germline V gene has CDR1 MNHNS and CDR2 SASEGT. The CDR3 contains 14 residues. V was cut by 7 bases and J by 8 bases, with 17 bases left in between. The CDR3 here is CASNLGAGEEKLFF. As DNA, the CDR3 is TGTGCCAGCAACTTAGGAGCAGGCGAAGAAAAACTGTTTTTT.

This clonotype turned up a few times. The chain couples TRBV5-1 to TRBJ2-3, with a possible D match to TRBD1 (6 bases). This CDR3 spans 13 amino acids. V dropped 4 bases and J dropped 4 bases, with 10 bases sitting between them. Germline V gives CDR1 SGHRS, CDR2 YFSETQ. DNA for the CDR3: TGCGCCAGCAGCAGGGGGAACGCAGATACGCAGTATTTT. Encoded protein: CASSRGNADTQYF.

This sequence joins TRBV6-4 and TRBJ1-5; D unclear. The CDR3 consists of 13 residues. Germline V gives CDR1 MRHNA, CDR2 SNTAGT. V dropped 4 bases and J dropped 1 base, with 5 bases sitting between them. CDR3 nucleotide sequence: TGTGCCAGCAGTGGGGAGAGCAATCAGCCCCAGCATTTT. Translated: CASSGESNQPQHF.

This clonotype was observed a handful of times. The rearrangement links TRBV7-3 to TRBJ2-3, with D unclear. Trimming stripped 5 bases from V and 3 bases from J, with 9 bases between. This CDR3 region has 13 residues. Germline V gene sequence: CDR1 SGHTA, CDR2 FQGTGA. The chain's CDR3 is CASSPYQTDTQYF. In DNA, the CDR3 is TGTGCCAGCAGCCCCTACCAAACAGATACGCAGTATTTT.

J is TRBJ1-5 and V is TRBV28, with 7 bases identical to TRBD1. With 5 bases clipped from V and 4 bases from J, the junction kept 11 bases outside the gene matches. This CDR3 spans 16 amino acids. Germline CDR1 and CDR2: MDHEN and SYDVKM. The CDR3 loop is CASSRIRGQENQPQHF. CDR3 coding DNA: TGTGCCAGCAGTCGGATCCGCGGACAGGAGAATCAGCCCCAGCATTTT.

CDR3 sequence (DNA): TGTGCCAGCAGCGAGCGGGGGGCCGCCTTTAATGAGCAGTTCTTC. This gives the protein CASSERGAAFNEQFF. The rearrangement uses TRBV7-2 and TRBJ2-1; 9 bases line up with TRBD2. The CDR3 is made up of 15 amino acids. V trimming: 5 bases; J trimming: 7 bases; junction bases outside the gene matches: 9. Germline CDR1 is SGHTA and CDR2 is FQGNSA.

V and J are TRBV18 and TRBJ1-4; D is ambiguous. Germline lookup yields CDR1 KGHSH and CDR2 LQKENI. The CDR3 is 15 amino acids. V lost 3 bases, J lost 5 bases, and 13 bases lay in between. CDR3 sequence: CASSPLTLPNEKLFF. The DNA of the CDR3 is TGTGCCAGCTCACCCTTGACACTACCGAATGAAAAACTGTTTTTT.

This clonotype has a handful of counts. V gene TRBV19 combines with J gene TRBJ2-1; D remains unclear. Per germline, CDR1 LNHDA and CDR2 SQIVND (reference sequence). V was shortened by 10 bases and J by 6 bases, with 19 bases between the two germline ends. The CDR3 has 14 residues. The CDR3 sequence is CATKLGGVRNEQFF. The CDR3 DNA follows: TGTGCCACCAAACTCGGTGGGGTGCGCAATGAGCAGTTCTTC.

CDR3 loop: CASSQSSPRTENTEAFF. For the CDR3, the DNA is TGCGCCAGCAGTCAATCGTCCCCTAGGACAGAGAACACTGAAGCTTTCTTT. This sequence joins TRBV23-1 and TRBJ1-1, with D possibly matching TRBD1 (6 bases). TRBV23-1 is given ORF status, its function remaining uncertain. The CDR3 runs to 17 residues. The V end lost 0 bases, the J end lost 1 base, and 15 bases lay between the germline ends.

In this sample, this clonotype turned up a few times. In nucleotides, the CDR3 is TGCAGTGCTAGAAAGGGGGGAAGGGATCAGCCCCAGCATTTT. This gives the protein CSARKGGRDQPQHF. The chain couples TRBV20-1 to TRBJ1-5; TRBD1 is a possible D gene (6 bases). The CDR3 length is 14 residues. Germline V gene sequence: CDR1 DFQATT, CDR2 SNEGSKA (reference sequence). Trimming pared 2 bases from V and 5 bases from J, leaving 13 bases between.

This clonotype was picked up a small number of times. This chain connects TRBV12-3 or TRBV12-4 to TRBJ2-3; perhaps TRBD1 as D (5 bases). The V gene lost 6 bases and the J gene lost 2 bases, with 9 bases spanning the gap. The CDR3 spans 13 residues. DNA of the CDR3: TGTGCCAGCAGCAAACAGGACACAGATACGCAGTATTTT. This gives the protein CASSKQDTDTQYF.

This clonotype has more than one count but fewer than ten. The rearrangement links TRBV5-1 to TRBJ1-4; D may be TRBD1 (5 bases). CDR1 and CDR2 (germline): SGHRS, YFSETQ. V gave up 4 bases and J gave up 6 bases, with 16 bases separating them. The CDR3 has 15 amino acids. CDR3 region: CASSPRDPMDEKLFF. CDR3 nucleotides: TGCGCCAGCAGCCCCCGGGACCCAATGGATGAAAAACTGTTTTTT.

This clonotype was observed a few times. The CDR3 loop reads CASKKPTGAQAFF. In DNA form, the CDR3 reads TGTGCCAGCAAAAAGCCCACAGGGGCGCAGGCTTTCTTT. This chain uses TRBV6-2 or TRBV6-3 with TRBJ1-1; TRBD1 aligns across 7 bases. This CDR3 has 13 amino acids. Trimming cost V 7 bases and J 11 bases; bases outside gene matches: 13. Germline CDR1 MNHEY, CDR2 SVGEGT.

CDR3 coding DNA: TGTGCCAGCAGTCAGACAGGGGTCGCGAACACCGGGGAGCTGTTTTTT. This encodes CASSQTGVANTGELFF. The chain has TRBV25-1 and TRBJ2-2, with 8 bases that match TRBD1. Per the germline V gene, CDR1 is MGHDK and CDR2 is SYGVNS. The V and J ends lost 5 bases and 0 bases, in that order; junction bases with no gene match: 5. The CDR3 consists of 16 residues.

This clonotype was seen a handful of times. J is TRBJ1-2 and V is TRBV7-9, with D perhaps TRBD1 (5 bases). This CDR3 contains 15 residues. The V and J ends lost 5 bases and 2 bases respectively, with 15 bases between them. Germline V lookup: CDR1 SEHNR, CDR2 FQNEAQ (reference sequence). The CDR3 DNA reads as TGTGCCAGCAGCGCATCACGGGGGGTAAACTATGGCTACACCTTC. This codes for CASSASRGVNYGYTF.

CDR3 sequence reads: CASSSRTSGTSTDTQYF. The CDR3 bases are TGTGCCAGCAGTTCGCGAACTAGCGGGACTAGCACAGATACGCAGTATTTT. The chain is built from TRBV12-3 or TRBV12-4 and TRBJ2-3, with 10 nucleotides matching TRBD2. V was pared by 4 bases and J by 0 bases, with 7 bases of the junction left unmatched. The CDR3 totals 17 residues.

This clonotype was counted between two and nine times. This sequence joins TRBV6-5 and TRBJ2-3; D tentatively reads TRBD1 or TRBD2 (7 bases each). The CDR3 runs 16 residues. V was trimmed by 0 bases and J by 3 bases, leaving 13 bases between them. The germline V gene has CDR1 MNHEY and CDR2 SVGAGI. The CDR3 nucleotides are TGTGCCAGCAGTTACTCAGGCAGGGGGGGGACAGATACGCAGTATTTT. Translation: CASSYSGRGGTDTQYF.

The chain joins TRBV14 to TRBJ1-1; the D is unclear. Germline CDR1 SGHDN, CDR2 FVKESK. CDR3 length equals 11 residues. The ends were cut back, 4 bases at V and 5 bases at J, with 5 bases in the middle. The CDR3 nucleotides are TGTGCCAGCAGCCGTTTGACTGAAGCTTTCTTT. It yields the protein CASSRLTEAFF. Complete variable domain (other parts from reference TRBV14 and TRBJ1-1): EAGVTQFPSHSVIEKGQTVTLRCDPISGHDNLYWYRRVMGKEIKFLLHFVKESKQDESGMPNNRFLAERTGGTYSTLKVQPAELEDSGVYFCASSRLTEAFFGQGTRLTVV.

The chain has TRBV7-9 and TRBJ1-1; maybe TRBD1 (5 bases). Trimming left V 5 bases short and J 9 bases short, with 10 bases between. Germline V gives CDR1 SEHNR, CDR2 FQNEAQ (reference sequence). The CDR3 totals 11 residues. The chain's CDR3 is CASSLRQKAFF. In nucleotides, the CDR3 is TGTGCCAGCAGCCTCCGACAGAAAGCTTTCTTT.

This clonotype has a count of ten or more. This chain links TRBV12-3 or TRBV12-4 with TRBJ2-3, with D hard to call. With 3 bases removed from V and 1 base from J, the gap between germline ends came to 5 bases. CDR3 size: 13 residues. The CDR3 sequence: CASSFPGTDTQYF. In DNA form, the CDR3 reads TGTGCCAGCAGTTTCCCAGGCACAGATACGCAGTATTTT.

Only a few counts were recorded for this clonotype. The CDR3 spells CSAGDRGRSYEQYF. DNA for the CDR3: TGCAGTGCGGGGGACAGGGGGCGTTCCTACGAGCAGTACTTC. The chain combines TRBV20-1 with TRBJ2-7, with 12 bases that match TRBD1. The CDR3 length is 14 residues. From germline, CDR1 is DFQATT and CDR2 SNEGSKA (reference sequence). V was pared by 6 bases and J by 1 base, with 4 bases of the junction left unmatched.

This clonotype came up a few times. V gene TRBV6-5 combines with J gene TRBJ2-5, with 8 bases matching TRBD2. The CDR3 contains 14 residues. V gave up 9 bases and J gave up 1 base; unmatched junction bases: 7. Germline values: CDR1 MNHEY, CDR2 SVGAGI. CDR3 protein: CASHSAGGQETQYF. The DNA for the CDR3 is TGTGCCAGTCATTCGGCGGGGGGCCAAGAGACCCAGTACTTC.